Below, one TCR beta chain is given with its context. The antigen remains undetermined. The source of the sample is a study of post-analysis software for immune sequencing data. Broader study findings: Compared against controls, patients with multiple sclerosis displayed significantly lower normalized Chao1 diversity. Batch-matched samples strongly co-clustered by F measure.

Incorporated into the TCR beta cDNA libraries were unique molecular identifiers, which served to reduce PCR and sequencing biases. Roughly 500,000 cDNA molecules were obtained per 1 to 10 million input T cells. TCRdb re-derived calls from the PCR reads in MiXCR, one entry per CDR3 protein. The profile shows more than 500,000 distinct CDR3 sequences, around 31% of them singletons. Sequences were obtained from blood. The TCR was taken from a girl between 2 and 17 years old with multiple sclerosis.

Here the CDR3 DNA reads TGTGCCATCAGTGTGAACCTTCTGGAGACCCAGTACTTC. It encodes CAISVNLLETQYF. The J gene is TRBJ2-5, the V gene TRBV10-3; no definite D call. The CDR3 is 13 residues long. Germline V CDR1 and CDR2: ENHRY, SYGVKD. Trimming stripped 4 bases from V and 5 bases from J, with 11 bases between.